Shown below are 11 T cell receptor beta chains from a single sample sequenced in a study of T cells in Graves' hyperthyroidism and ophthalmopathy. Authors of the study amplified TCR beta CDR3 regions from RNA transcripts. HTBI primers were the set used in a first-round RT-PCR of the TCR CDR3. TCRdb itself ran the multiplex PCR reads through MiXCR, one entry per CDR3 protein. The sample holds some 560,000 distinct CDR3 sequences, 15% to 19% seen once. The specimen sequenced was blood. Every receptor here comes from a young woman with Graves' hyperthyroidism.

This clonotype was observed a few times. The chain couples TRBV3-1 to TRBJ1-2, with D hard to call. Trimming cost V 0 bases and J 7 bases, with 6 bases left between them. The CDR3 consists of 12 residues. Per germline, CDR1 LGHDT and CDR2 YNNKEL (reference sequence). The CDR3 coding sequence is TGTGCCAGCAGCCAAGAAAAGGGTGGCTACACCTTC. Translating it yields CASSQEKGGYTF.

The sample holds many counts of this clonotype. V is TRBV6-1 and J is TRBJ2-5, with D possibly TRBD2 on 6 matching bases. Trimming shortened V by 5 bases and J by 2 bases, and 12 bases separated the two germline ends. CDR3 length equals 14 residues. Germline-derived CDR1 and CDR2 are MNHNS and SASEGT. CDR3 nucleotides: TGTGCCAGCAGTTTTGAGGCGGGACAAGAGACCCAGTACTTC. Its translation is CASSFEAGQETQYF.

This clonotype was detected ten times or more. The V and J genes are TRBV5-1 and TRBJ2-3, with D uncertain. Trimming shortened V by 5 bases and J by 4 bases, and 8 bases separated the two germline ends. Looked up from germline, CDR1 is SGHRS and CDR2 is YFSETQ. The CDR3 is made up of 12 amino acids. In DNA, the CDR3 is TGCGCCAGCAGAGGCGGTGCAGATACGCAGTATTTT. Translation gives CASRGGADTQYF.

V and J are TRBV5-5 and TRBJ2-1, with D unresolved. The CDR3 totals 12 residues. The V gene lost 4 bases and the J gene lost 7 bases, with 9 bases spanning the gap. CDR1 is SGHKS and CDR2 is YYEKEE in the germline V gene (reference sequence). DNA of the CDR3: TGTGCCAGCAGCCAAGATCAAAATGAGCAGTTCTTC. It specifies CASSQDQNEQFF.

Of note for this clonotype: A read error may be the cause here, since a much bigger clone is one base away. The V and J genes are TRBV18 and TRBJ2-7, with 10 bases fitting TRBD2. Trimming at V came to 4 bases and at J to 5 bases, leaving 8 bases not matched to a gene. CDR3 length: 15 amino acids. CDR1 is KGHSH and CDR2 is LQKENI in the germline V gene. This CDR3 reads CASSLFLAGEHEQYF. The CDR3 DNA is TGTGCCAGCTCACTCTTTCTAGCGGGAGAACACGAGCAGTACTTC.

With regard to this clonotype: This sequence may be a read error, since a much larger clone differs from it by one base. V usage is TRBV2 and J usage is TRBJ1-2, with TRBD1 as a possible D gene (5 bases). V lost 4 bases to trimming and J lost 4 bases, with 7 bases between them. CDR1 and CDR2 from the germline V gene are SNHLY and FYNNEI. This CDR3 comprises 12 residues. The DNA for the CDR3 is TGTGCCAGCAGTGTTCAGGGCTATGGCTACACCTTC. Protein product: CASSVQGYGYTF.

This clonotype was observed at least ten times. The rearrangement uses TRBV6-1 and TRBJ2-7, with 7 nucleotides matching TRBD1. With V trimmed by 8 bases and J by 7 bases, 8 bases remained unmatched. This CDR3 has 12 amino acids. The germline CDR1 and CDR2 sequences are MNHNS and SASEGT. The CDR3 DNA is TGTGCCAGCCGGGACGGCAGGGGGGAGCAGTACTTC. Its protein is CASRDGRGEQYF.

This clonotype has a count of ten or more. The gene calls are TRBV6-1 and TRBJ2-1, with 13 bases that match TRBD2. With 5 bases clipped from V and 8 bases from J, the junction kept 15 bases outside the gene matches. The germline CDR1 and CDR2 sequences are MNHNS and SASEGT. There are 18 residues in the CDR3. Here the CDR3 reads CASSRGRIGLAGVDEQFF. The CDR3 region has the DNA TGTGCCAGCAGTAGGGGGCGCATAGGACTAGCGGGAGTCGATGAGCAGTTCTTC.

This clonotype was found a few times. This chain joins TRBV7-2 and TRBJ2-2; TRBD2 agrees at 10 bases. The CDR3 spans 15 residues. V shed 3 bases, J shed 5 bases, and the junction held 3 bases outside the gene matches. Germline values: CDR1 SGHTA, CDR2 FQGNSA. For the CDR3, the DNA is TGTGCCAGCAGCTTGGGACTAGCGCGGACCGGGGAGCTGTTTTTT. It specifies CASSLGLARTGELFF.

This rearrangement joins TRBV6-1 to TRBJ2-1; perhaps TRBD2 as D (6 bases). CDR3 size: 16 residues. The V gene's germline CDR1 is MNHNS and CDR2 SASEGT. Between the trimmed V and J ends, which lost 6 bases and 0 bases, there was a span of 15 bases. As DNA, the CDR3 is TGTGCCAGCAGCCCTCCGGGACTTAGCTCCTACAATGAGCAGTTCTTC. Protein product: CASSPPGLSSYNEQFF.

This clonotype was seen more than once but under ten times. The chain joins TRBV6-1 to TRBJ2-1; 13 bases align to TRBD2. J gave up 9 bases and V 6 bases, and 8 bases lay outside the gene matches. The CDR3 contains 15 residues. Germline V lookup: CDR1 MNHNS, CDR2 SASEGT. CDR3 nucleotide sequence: TGTGCCAGCAGGCCCGGGACTAGCGGGATCACTGAGCAGTTCTTC. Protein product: CASRPGTSGITEQFF.